Listed below are T cell receptor beta chains from one sample, sequenced in a study of T cell changes during pregnancy in multiple sclerosis. Libraries were prepared by immunoSEQ multiplex PCR; TCRdb keeps only in-frame clonotypes and omits some of them. The sample holds around 21,000 clones, roughly nine tenths seen once. The material sequenced was CD8+ T cells from peripheral blood mononuclear cells, taken after pregnancy. The origin of the receptors is a female donor in good health, enrolled as a control in a pregnancy study. CDR3s include the opening cysteine and the closing phenylalanine or tryptophan. The D gene is left open where the match is weak. Clone size is not always given. Where it is, it says once, few, many or a class for expanded clones.

v_gene	abundance	j_gene	d_gene	CDR3aa	CDR3nt
TRBV7-8	NA	TRBJ2-7	TRBD1	CASSADRGQRYEQYF	TGTGCCAGCAGCGCCGACAGGGGGCAGAGGTACGAGCAGTACTTC
TRBV5-6	NA	TRBJ1-6	NA	CASSFAVNDNSPLHF	TGTGCCAGCAGCTTTGCGGTTAACGATAATTCACCCCTCCACTTT
TRBV11-2	NA	TRBJ2-1	TRBD1	CASSFIEGQSSYNEQFF	TGTGCCAGCAGCTTTATCGAGGGACAGAGCTCCTACAATGAGCAGTTCTTC
TRBV27	NA	TRBJ2-7	TRBD2	CASSIGLAAYYEQYF	TGTGCCAGCAGTATAGGACTAGCGGCCTACTACGAGCAGTACTTC
TRBV7-9	NA	TRBJ1-3	TRBD1	CASSSETGRGNTIYF	TGTGCCAGCAGCTCGGAGACAGGGAGGGGAAACACCATATATTTT
TRBV4-1	NA	TRBJ2-7	NA	CASSPDSSYEQYF	TGCGCCAGCAGCCCTGACAGCTCCTACGAGCAGTACTTC
TRBV5-6	NA	TRBJ2-7	TRBD2	CASSSAPMGLSAYEQYF	TGTGCCAGCAGCTCGGCACCTATGGGACTATCTGCCTACGAGCAGTACTTC
TRBV4-1	few	TRBJ1-1	NA	CASSQGVGFGTEAFF	TGCGCCAGCAGCCAGGGAGTGGGTTTTGGCACTGAAGCTTTCTTT
TRBV29-1	few	TRBJ2-7	NA	CSSILGGKSYEQYF	TGCAGCTCGATTCTAGGCGGGAAGTCGTACGAGCAGTACTTC
TRBV9	NA	TRBJ1-1	NA	CASSAHPGDGGEAFF	TGTGCCAGCAGCGCCCACCCGGGGGACGGAGGTGAAGCTTTCTTT
TRBV7-8	NA	TRBJ1-2	TRBD1	CASSSGQGIAGYTF	TGTGCCAGCAGCTCCGGACAGGGAATTGCTGGCTACACCTTC
TRBV19	NA	TRBJ2-1	NA	CASSIQGTTYNEQFF	TGTGCCAGTAGTATTCAGGGGACTACCTACAATGAGCAGTTCTTC
TRBV5-6	NA	TRBJ2-7	TRBD2	CASSGTIGLGSYEQYF	TGTGCCAGCAGCGGGACCATTGGACTAGGGAGCTACGAGCAGTACTTC
TRBV7-9	few	TRBJ2-3	NA	CASRETETDTQYF	TGTGCCAGCAGGGAGACAGAAACAGATACGCAGTATTTT
TRBV6-5	NA	TRBJ2-5	NA	CASSYSGPTAQETQYF	TGTGCCAGCAGTTACTCGGGCCCGACAGCACAAGAGACCCAGTACTTC
TRBV19	NA	TRBJ1-1	NA	CASSLTLRDTEAFF	TGTGCCAGTAGCCTAACGCTTCGGGACACTGAAGCTTTCTTT
TRBV7-9	NA	TRBJ1-4	NA	CASSLVRDSSPNEKLFF	TGTGCCAGCAGCTTAGTTAGGGACTCCTCGCCGAATGAAAAACTGTTTTTT
TRBV9	NA	TRBJ1-1	TRBD1	CASSHGTDEAFF	TGTGCCAGCAGCCACGGGACAGACGAAGCTTTCTTT
TRBV27	NA	TRBJ2-3	NA	CASRLRPYLDPDTQYF	TGTGCCAGCAGGTTGAGACCCTATCTAGACCCAGATACGCAGTATTTT
TRBV27	NA	TRBJ2-3	TRBD2	CASSLSPGGGDTQYF	TGTGCCAGCAGTTTATCTCCGGGAGGTGGAGATACGCAGTATTTT
TRBV6-5	NA	TRBJ2-7	NA	CASSYGGEYEQYF	TGTGCCAGCAGTTACGGAGGGGAGTACGAGCAGTACTTC
TRBV7-6	NA	TRBJ1-1	TRBD1	CASSVTGGVEAFF	TGTGCCAGCAGCGTAACAGGGGGCGTAGAAGCTTTCTTT
TRBV18	NA	TRBJ2-7	NA	CASSPSRGYEQYF	TGTGCCAGCTCACCCTCCAGGGGTTACGAGCAGTACTTC
TRBV7-8	NA	TRBJ1-2	NA	CASSPTFFFTGNYGYTF	TGTGCCAGCAGCCCAACCTTTTTTTTCACAGGGAACTATGGCTACACCTTC
TRBV4-3	medium-sized	TRBJ1-5	NA	CASSQEGGGPGIISVDQPQHF	TGCGCCAGCAGCCAAGAAGGGGGTGGGCCTGGGATAATATCGGTGGATCAGCCCCAGCATTTT
TRBV19	NA	TRBJ2-7	NA	CASSRGGASYEQYF	TGTGCCAGTAGTAGGGGGGGGGCCTCCTACGAGCAGTACTTC
TRBV2	NA	TRBJ2-3	TRBD2	CASSQGTSSFTDTQYF	TGTGCCAGCAGTCAGGGGACTAGCAGTTTCACAGATACGCAGTATTTT